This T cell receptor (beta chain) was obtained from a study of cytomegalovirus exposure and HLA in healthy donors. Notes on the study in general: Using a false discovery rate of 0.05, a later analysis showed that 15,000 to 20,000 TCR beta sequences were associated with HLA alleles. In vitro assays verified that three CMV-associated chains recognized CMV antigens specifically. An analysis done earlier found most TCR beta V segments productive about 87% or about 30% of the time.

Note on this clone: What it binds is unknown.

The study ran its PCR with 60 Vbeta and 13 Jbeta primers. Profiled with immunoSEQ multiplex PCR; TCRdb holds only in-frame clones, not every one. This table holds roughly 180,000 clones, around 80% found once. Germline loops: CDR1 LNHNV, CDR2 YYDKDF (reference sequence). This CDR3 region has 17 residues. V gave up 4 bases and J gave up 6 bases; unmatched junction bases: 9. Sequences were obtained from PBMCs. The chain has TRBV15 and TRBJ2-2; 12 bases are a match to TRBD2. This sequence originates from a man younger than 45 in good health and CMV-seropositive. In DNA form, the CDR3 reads TGTGCCACCAGCAACTCACCGGGACTAGCGGGTCCCGGGGAGCTGTTTTTT. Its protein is CATSNSPGLAGPGELFF. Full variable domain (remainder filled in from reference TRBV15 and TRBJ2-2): DAMVIQNPRYQVTQFGKPVTLSCSQTLNHNVMYWYQQKSSQAPKLLFHYYDKDFNNEADTPDNFQSRRPNTSFCFLDIRSPGLGDTAMYLCATSNSPGLAGPGELFFGEGSRLTVL.